The 20 T cell receptor beta chains presented below share a single source sample, sequenced in a study of CXCR3-negative and CXCR3-positive naive CD8 T cells. TRB cDNA libraries were made by UMI-labeled 5' RACE. TCRdb re-called the 5' RACE reads; every CDR3 protein appears as one record, without DNA. The sample has about 81,000 distinct CDR3 sequences. Sequenced material: naive CXCR3- CD8+ T cells from blood. Subset described: CD45RO-CCR7+CD27+CD95- naive CD8+ T cells lacking CXCR3 (TNR3-). The receptors stem from a human donor in good health. Some clones in this sample may be carry-over from other donors' samples.

This chain connects TRBV28 to TRBJ2-7. Germline V gene sequence: CDR1 MDHEN, CDR2 SYDVKM. The CDR3 is 13 residues long. The chain's CDR3 is CASSINTAYEQYF.

The V call is TRBV29-1, the J call TRBJ1-2; absent DNA, TCRdb's TRBD1 call cannot be checked. CDR1 is SQVTM and CDR2 is ANQGSEA in the germline V gene. The CDR3 runs 11 residues. CDR3: CSVALRGYYTF.

V and J are TRBV20-1 and TRBJ2-3; there is no DNA to check the TCRdb D call of TRBD1. This CDR3 comprises 15 residues. Germline values: CDR1 DFQATT, CDR2 SNEGSKA (reference sequence). CDR3 sequence: CSATDPGLGTDTQYF.

The chain is built from TRBV29-1 and TRBJ2-2. The CDR3 extends over 14 amino acids. CDR1 and CDR2 from the germline V gene are SQVTM and ANQGSEA. The CDR3 reads CSVELSGSVGELFF.

The gene calls are TRBV27 and TRBJ1-6; checking the TCRdb D call of TRBD1 is not possible without DNA. The CDR3 is 16 amino acids. Germline V gene sequence: CDR1 MNHEY, CDR2 SMNVEV (reference sequence). CDR3 region: CASSSGQGSYNSPLHF.

This chain connects TRBV5-1 to TRBJ1-1. Per germline, CDR1 SGHRS and CDR2 YFSETQ. The CDR3 contains 11 residues. CDR3 sequence: CASHGPTEAFF.

The rearrangement links TRBV29-1 to TRBJ1-3; TCRdb calls TRBD1, which cannot be checked without DNA. The CDR3 is 14 amino acids. CDR1 and CDR2 (germline): SQVTM, ANQGSEA. The CDR3 protein is CSVGVRDSGNTIYF.

This chain uses TRBV7-9 with TRBJ1-1. The CDR3 runs to 13 residues. Germline CDR1 and CDR2: SEHNR and FQNEAQ (reference sequence). The chain's CDR3 is CASSPAGNTEAFF.

The V call is TRBV7-9, the J call TRBJ2-2. This CDR3 contains 12 residues. CDR1 is SEHNR and CDR2 is FQNEAQ in the germline V gene (reference sequence). CDR3: CASSQTTGELFF.

V gene TRBV12-3 or TRBV12-4 combines with J gene TRBJ2-3; TCRdb lists TRBD2, though no DNA is available to test this call. There are 13 residues in the CDR3. The CDR3 sequence: CASSQTRTDTQYF.

The V gene is TRBV6-5, the J gene TRBJ2-7. The CDR3 runs 15 residues. The germline V gene has CDR1 MNHEY and CDR2 SVGAGI. CDR3 sequence reads: CASSYSEGSSYEQYF.

J is TRBJ1-6 and V is TRBV7-7. This CDR3 region has 13 residues. Germline loops: CDR1 SSHAT, CDR2 FNYEAQ (reference sequence). The CDR3: CASRSSHNSPLHF.

V is TRBV28 and J is TRBJ2-7; the TCRdb D gene call, TRBD2, has no DNA to confirm it. This CDR3 spans 19 amino acids. Germline V gives CDR1 MDHEN, CDR2 SYDVKM. The CDR3 spells CASRPTPGLAGVHGYEQYF. The full variable domain, its missing parts supplied by reference TRBV28 and TRBJ2-7, is DVKVTQSSRYLVKRTGEKVFLECVQDMDHENMFWYRQDPGLGLRLIYFSYDVKMKEKGDIPEGYSVSREKKERFSLILESASTNQTSMYLCASRPTPGLAGVHGYEQYFGPGTRLTVT.

The CDR3 sequence: CASSWGRSGETQYF. The J gene is TRBJ2-5, the V gene TRBV27; there is no DNA to check the TCRdb D call of TRBD1. Per germline, CDR1 MNHEY and CDR2 SMNVEV (reference sequence). The CDR3 has 14 residues.

The rearrangement joins TRBV20-1 to TRBJ2-3; the D call from TCRdb, TRBD1, cannot be confirmed without DNA. Germline CDR1 reads DFQATT; CDR2 reads SNEGSKA (reference sequence). This CDR3 has 14 residues. CDR3 protein: CSAKDNRLTDTQYF.

This chain connects TRBV7-2 to TRBJ1-6. Germline lookup yields CDR1 SGHTA and CDR2 FQGNSA. The CDR3 spans 17 residues. CDR3 loop: CASSEGRWSSYNSPLHF. Combining the CDR3 with reference TRBV7-2 and TRBJ1-6 gives the whole variable domain GAGVSQSPSNKVTEKGKDVELRCDPISGHTALYWYRQSLGQGLEFLIYFQGNSAPDKSGLPSDRFSAERTGGSVSTLTIQRTQQEDSAVYLCASSEGRWSSYNSPLHFGNGTRLTVT.

The gene calls are TRBV7-3 and TRBJ2-5; TCRdb designates TRBD2, a call that cannot be tested without DNA. The germline gives CDR1 SGHTA, CDR2 FQGTGA. There are 12 residues in the CDR3. CDR3 residues: CASSDLEGTQYF.

The chain is built from TRBV20-1 and TRBJ1-1; checking the TCRdb D call of TRBD1 is not possible without DNA. Looked up from germline, CDR1 is DFQATT and CDR2 is SNEGSKA (reference sequence). This CDR3 has 14 residues. The CDR3 protein is CSARGEGMNTEAFF.

This chain joins TRBV6-6 and TRBJ2-2. CDR3 size: 15 residues. The germline CDR1 and CDR2 sequences are MNHNY and SVGAGI (reference sequence). The CDR3 region is CASSYSMENTGELFF.

The chain combines TRBV4-3 with TRBJ2-1; TCRdb returns TRBD2, unconfirmable since there is no DNA. This CDR3 contains 17 residues. Germline V gives CDR1 LGHNA, CDR2 YSLEER. The CDR3 loop reads CASSQDQGRGGNNEQFF.